Reported below is one TCR beta chain. This CDR3 is built from 17 residues. Trimming took 4 bases from V and 1 from J; bases not matched to a gene: 10. Germline V CDR1 and CDR2: SGHVS, FQNEAQ. This specimen comes from a study of blood T cell repertoires in COVID-19. The repertoire was sequenced with immunoSEQ multiplex PCR; TCRdb's copy has only in-frame clones and lacks some. The sample holds 250,000 to 300,000 clones, 80% to 85% seen once. The sequence came from a woman in her sixties with active or convalescent COVID-19. The chain employs TRBV7-8 and TRBJ1-3; 7 nucleotides line up with TRBD1. Sequences were obtained from peripheral blood. CDR3 region: CASSYYPDRASGNTIYF. As DNA, the CDR3 is TGTGCCAGCAGCTATTATCCTGACAGGGCGTCTGGAAACACCATATATTTT.